These T cell receptor beta chains were read from a single sample in a study of patients and donors after allogeneic stem cell transplantation. TCRdb called the RT-PCR reads again in MiXCR, with one record for every CDR3 protein. The table shows some 960,000 distinct CDR3 sequences, with around 17% occurring only once. Sequenced sample: blood, either unsorted or a sorted T cell fraction (not recorded which). These receptors came from a human donor who was either an allogeneic HSCT recipient or a stem cell or donor lymphocyte infusion donor (not recorded which). It is not recorded whose cells these are; they may come from a transplant donor. Both conserved end residues are part of each CDR3. Each record gives: D gene, clone size, J gene, V gene, CDR3 protein, CDR3 DNA. D genes are given only for firm matches. Where a row states a size, it is once, few, many or the class of an expanded clone; other rows omit it.

D: .; size: .; J: TRBJ2-7; V: TRBV24-1; CDR3: CATSGFSYEQYF; DNA: TGTGCCACCTCGGGATTCTCCTACGAGCAGTACTTC
D: .; size: many; J: TRBJ1-1; V: TRBV2; CDR3: CASRTGAEAFF; DNA: TGTGCCAGCAGGACGGGAGCTGAAGCTTTCTTT
D: .; size: .; J: TRBJ2-1; V: TRBV2; CDR3: CASPRGVGSRNEQFF; DNA: TGTGCCAGCCCCCGTGGAGTAGGGAGTCGGAATGAGCAGTTCTTC
D: .; size: many; J: TRBJ2-7; V: TRBV27; CDR3: CASSLGLWGEQYF; DNA: TGTGCCAGCAGTTTAGGATTGTGGGGCGAGCAGTACTTC
D: TRBD1; size: .; J: TRBJ1-2; V: TRBV6-1; CDR3: CASSGLWGTGYGYTF; DNA: TGTGCCAGCAGTGGTTTATGGGGGACAGGCTATGGCTACACCTTC
D: .; size: .; J: TRBJ2-5; V: TRBV28; CDR3: CASSFLARETQYF; DNA: TGTGCCAGCAGTTTCTTAGCCCGAGAGACCCAGTACTTC
D: TRBD1; size: .; J: TRBJ2-5; V: TRBV29-1; CDR3: CSATGQAGETQYF; DNA: TGCAGCGCTACAGGACAGGCCGGGGAGACCCAGTACTTC
D: TRBD2; size: .; J: TRBJ2-5; V: TRBV2; CDR3: CASTRTSGEQETQYF; DNA: TGTGCCAGCACCCGGACTAGCGGGGAGCAAGAGACCCAGTACTTC
D: .; size: few; J: TRBJ2-7; V: TRBV27; CDR3: CASSLSRTSSSYEQYF; DNA: TGTGCCAGCAGTTTATCGAGGACCAGCAGCTCCTACGAGCAGTACTTC
D: TRBD2; size: few; J: TRBJ2-7; V: TRBV5-1; CDR3: CASSLVLAGPRREQYF; DNA: TGCGCCAGCAGCTTGGTTCTAGCGGGCCCACGGCGCGAGCAGTACTTC
D: .; size: .; J: TRBJ2-1; V: TRBV20-1; CDR3: CSAEGQGSLYEQFF; DNA: TGCAGTGCAGAAGGACAAGGGAGCTTGTATGAGCAGTTCTTC
D: .; size: few; J: TRBJ1-2; V: TRBV9; CDR3: CASSVGGDVYGYTF; DNA: TGTGCCAGCAGCGTAGGGGGGGACGTCTATGGCTACACCTTC
D: .; size: many; J: TRBJ1-4; V: TRBV28; CDR3: CASSDSPAEKLFF; DNA: TGTGCCAGCAGTGACAGTCCGGCTGAAAAACTGTTTTTT
D: TRBD2; size: few; J: TRBJ2-1; V: TRBV7-8; CDR3: CASSSLAGHDYNEQFF; DNA: TGTGCCAGCAGCTCTCTAGCGGGTCACGACTACAATGAGCAGTTCTTC
D: .; size: few; J: TRBJ1-5; V: TRBV28; CDR3: CASRPPARGQPQHF; DNA: TGTGCCAGCCGACCCCCCGCCCGGGGTCAGCCCCAGCATTTT
D: .; size: .; J: TRBJ1-6; V: TRBV27; CDR3: CASSLASSGHLHF; DNA: TGTGCCAGCAGTTTAGCCTCCTCCGGACACCTCCACTTT
D: .; size: .; J: TRBJ1-1; V: TRBV12-3/TRBV12-4; CDR3: CASSFRTFNTEAFF; DNA: TGTGCCAGCAGTTTTCGTACTTTCAACACTGAAGCTTTCTTT
D: .; size: .; J: TRBJ2-1; V: TRBV6-1; CDR3: CASSTPPENEQFF; DNA: TGTGCCAGCAGTACCCCTCCAGAGAATGAGCAGTTCTTC
D: TRBD1; size: few; J: TRBJ1-5; V: TRBV7-2; CDR3: CASSPGTGVFGDQPQHF; DNA: TGTGCCAGCAGCCCAGGGACAGGGGTGTTTGGGGATCAGCCCCAGCATTTT
D: TRBD2; size: once; J: TRBJ2-7; V: TRBV28; CDR3: CAISPAGLAGAYEQYF; DNA: TGTGCCATCAGTCCAGCAGGACTAGCGGGAGCCTACGAGCAGTACTTC
D: .; size: .; J: TRBJ1-2; V: TRBV4-2; CDR3: CASSPLSTGSAGGYTF; DNA: TGTGCCAGCAGCCCCTTATCGACAGGATCTGCTGGGGGCTACACCTTC
D: .; size: few; J: TRBJ2-7; V: TRBV20-1; CDR3: CSARASGAPLYEQYF; DNA: TGCAGTGCTAGGGCCTCGGGGGCACCTCTCTACGAGCAGTACTTC
D: .; size: few; J: TRBJ1-2; V: TRBV12-3/TRBV12-4; CDR3: CASSLDRYRYGYTF; DNA: TGTGCCAGCAGCCTCGACAGGTACCGCTATGGCTACACCTTC
D: .; size: few; J: TRBJ1-5; V: TRBV20-1; CDR3: CSASYNPGHGNQPQHF; DNA: TGCAGTGCTAGTTACAATCCGGGACACGGTAATCAGCCCCAGCATTTT
D: .; size: few; J: TRBJ1-1; V: TRBV12-3/TRBV12-4; CDR3: CASSPDFF; DNA: TGTGCCAGCAGTCCCGACTTCTTT
D: .; size: few; J: TRBJ2-2; V: TRBV5-1; CDR3: CASSLETMNTGELFF; DNA: TGCGCCAGCAGCTTAGAAACGATGAACACCGGGGAGCTGTTTTTT
D: .; size: .; J: TRBJ1-1; V: TRBV10-3; CDR3: CAISDRGSEAFF; DNA: TGTGCCATCAGTGATCGGGGGTCTGAAGCTTTCTTT
D: TRBD1; size: .; J: TRBJ1-2; V: TRBV30; CDR3: CAWSGQGAIVGYTF; DNA: TGTGCCTGGAGTGGTCAGGGGGCAATAGTTGGCTACACCTTC
D: .; size: few; J: TRBJ1-5; V: TRBV7-8; CDR3: CASSLQENSNQPQHF; DNA: TGTGCCAGCAGCTTACAGGAAAATAGCAATCAGCCCCAGCATTTT
D: TRBD1; size: .; J: TRBJ1-1; V: TRBV24-1; CDR3: CATSEGGGTGVAFF; DNA: TGTGCCACCAGTGAGGGTGGAGGGACAGGGGTGGCTTTCTTT
D: .; size: .; J: TRBJ1-6; V: TRBV12-3/TRBV12-4; CDR3: CASRPGFYNSPLHF; DNA: TGTGCCAGCAGACCCGGGTTTTATAATTCACCCCTCCACTTT
D: .; size: .; J: TRBJ1-3; V: TRBV5-6; CDR3: CASSSTGSGPGNTIYF; DNA: TGTGCCAGCAGCTCCACAGGGAGTGGGCCTGGAAACACCATATATTTT
D: TRBD2; size: few; J: TRBJ2-1; V: TRBV5-1; CDR3: CASSLMTGAGGANEQFF; DNA: TGCGCCAGCAGCTTGATGACTGGAGCGGGAGGGGCGAATGAGCAGTTCTTC
D: .; size: few; J: TRBJ2-2; V: TRBV6-2/TRBV6-3; CDR3: CASSYSQKQGRNTGELFF; DNA: TGTGCCAGCAGTTACTCTCAGAAACAGGGCCGGAACACCGGGGAGCTGTTTTTT
D: .; size: many; J: TRBJ1-1; V: TRBV12-3/TRBV12-4; CDR3: CASSLHRGAEAFF; DNA: TGTGCCAGCAGTTTACACCGGGGAGCTGAAGCTTTCTTT
D: TRBD1; size: .; J: TRBJ2-1; V: TRBV2; CDR3: CASSEAGQGAKTIYNEQFF; DNA: TGTGCCAGCAGTGAAGCTGGCCAGGGGGCAAAAACTATCTACAATGAGCAGTTCTTC
D: TRBD1; size: .; J: TRBJ1-2; V: TRBV10-3; CDR3: CAIRRGGTAHGYTF; DNA: TGTGCCATCAGGAGGGGCGGGACAGCCCATGGCTACACCTTC
D: TRBD2; size: .; J: TRBJ2-1; V: TRBV20-1; CDR3: CSAHTGTSGRTVSYNEQFF; DNA: TGCAGTGCTCATACCGGGACTAGCGGGAGGACCGTCTCCTACAATGAGCAGTTCTTC
D: TRBD2; size: .; J: TRBJ2-5; V: TRBV30; CDR3: CAWRPSGQETQYF; DNA: TGTGCCTGGAGGCCTAGCGGACAAGAGACCCAGTACTTC
D: TRBD2; size: few; J: TRBJ2-5; V: TRBV11-2; CDR3: CASSLLTSGGPETQYF; DNA: TGTGCCAGCAGCTTACTGACTAGCGGGGGCCCAGAGACCCAGTACTTC
D: .; size: .; J: TRBJ1-1; V: TRBV6-1; CDR3: CASSRGSGNTEAFF; DNA: TGTGCCAGCAGTCGGGGCTCCGGCAACACTGAAGCTTTCTTT
D: TRBD1; size: few; J: TRBJ2-2; V: TRBV3-1; CDR3: CASSHLDRGISGELFF; DNA: TGTGCCAGCAGCCACCTTGACAGGGGGATCAGCGGGGAGCTGTTTTTT
D: .; size: few; J: TRBJ2-1; V: TRBV27; CDR3: CASSLEGRGTNEQFF; DNA: TGTGCCAGCAGTTTAGAGGGCAGGGGAACCAATGAGCAGTTCTTC
D: .; size: .; J: TRBJ1-1; V: TRBV7-2; CDR3: CASSPARKGPEAFF; DNA: TGTGCCAGCAGCCCCGCCCGGAAGGGCCCTGAAGCTTTCTTT
D: .; size: few; J: TRBJ1-1; V: TRBV7-8; CDR3: CASSSRGRENTEAFF; DNA: TGTGCCAGCAGCTCTAGGGGACGGGAGAACACTGAAGCTTTCTTT
D: TRBD2; size: .; J: TRBJ2-5; V: TRBV9; CDR3: CASSAGGAGGKETQYF; DNA: TGTGCCAGCAGCGCGGGGGGAGCGGGGGGTAAAGAGACCCAGTACTTC
D: TRBD1; size: .; J: TRBJ2-4; V: TRBV6-5; CDR3: CATKQGNIQYF; DNA: TGTGCCACTAAACAGGGGAACATTCAGTACTTC
D: .; size: .; J: TRBJ1-4; V: TRBV25-1; CDR3: CASTARPATNEKLFF; DNA: TGTGCCAGTACAGCCAGGCCGGCAACTAATGAAAAACTGTTTTTT
D: .; size: .; J: TRBJ2-3; V: TRBV21-1; CDR3: CASPGAKDTQYF; DNA: TGTGCCAGCCCAGGGGCAAAAGATACGCAGTATTTT
D: TRBD1; size: few; J: TRBJ1-5; V: TRBV7-2; CDR3: CASSLAGTGFPNQPQHF; DNA: TGTGCCAGCAGCTTAGCCGGGACAGGGTTTCCGAATCAGCCCCAGCATTTT
D: .; size: .; J: TRBJ2-5; V: TRBV21-1; CDR3: CASSKVRRQETQYF; DNA: TGTGCCAGCAGCAAAGTCCGGCGGCAAGAGACCCAGTACTTC
D: .; size: .; J: TRBJ2-7; V: TRBV7-6; CDR3: CASSLENVVGGSEQYF; DNA: TGTGCCAGCAGCTTAGAAAACGTGGTCGGGGGTAGTGAGCAGTACTTC
D: .; size: .; J: TRBJ1-5; V: TRBV12-3/TRBV12-4; CDR3: CASSFTRGNQPQHF; DNA: TGTGCCAGCAGTTTCACCAGGGGCAATCAGCCCCAGCATTTT
D: TRBD2; size: .; J: TRBJ2-5; V: TRBV28; CDR3: CASRRVREGRETQYF; DNA: TGTGCCAGCAGAAGGGTGCGGGAGGGCCGAGAGACCCAGTACTTC
D: TRBD2; size: .; J: TRBJ2-1; V: TRBV7-3; CDR3: CASSLVLAGGGEQFF; DNA: TGTGCCAGCAGCTTAGTACTAGCGGGAGGGGGCGAGCAGTTCTTC
D: .; size: few; J: TRBJ1-6; V: TRBV6-5; CDR3: CASSYGGGAGLNSPLHF; DNA: TGTGCCAGCAGTTACGGTGGGGGGGCAGGGCTAAATTCACCCCTCCACTTT
D: TRBD1; size: .; J: TRBJ1-1; V: TRBV18; CDR3: CASSPGQGSRTEAFF; DNA: TGTGCCAGCTCACCGGGACAGGGCAGTAGGACTGAAGCTTTCTTT
D: .; size: few; J: TRBJ2-3; V: TRBV12-3/TRBV12-4; CDR3: CASSLRISSTDTQYF; DNA: TGTGCCAGCAGTTTGAGGATTTCTAGCACAGATACGCAGTATTTT